This T cell receptor (beta chain) was sequenced during a study of CD4 T cells in relation to SARS-CoV-2 and coronaviruses. Broader study findings: About 65% of donors had memory CD4+ clonotypes crossrecognizing SARS-CoV-2 and common cold coronavirus spike.

About this clone: As yet, its antigen is unknown.

Profiled with immunoSEQ multiplex PCR; TCRdb holds only in-frame clones, not every one. The sample consists of under 90,000 clones, approximately 93% of them appearing once. Unexposed donor CD4+ T cells date from about 2011-2018, before the COVID-19 pandemic. The clonotype was recovered from a human donor in good health. Sequencing was done on a sample of naive CD4+ T cells from PBMCs. The subset was: naive CD4+ T cells isolated by negative enrichment.

Written as DNA, the CDR3 is TGTGCCAGCAGCCCCTCCGGGACTAGCGGGAGGGTAGCCAAAAACATTCAGTACTTC. This translates into CASSPSGTSGRVAKNIQYF. This chain uses TRBV9 with TRBJ2-4, with 16 bases that match TRBD2. J lost 0 bases, V lost 4 bases, and 7 bases had no gene match. The CDR3 is 19 residues long. Per the germline V gene, CDR1 is SGDLS and CDR2 is YYNGEE.